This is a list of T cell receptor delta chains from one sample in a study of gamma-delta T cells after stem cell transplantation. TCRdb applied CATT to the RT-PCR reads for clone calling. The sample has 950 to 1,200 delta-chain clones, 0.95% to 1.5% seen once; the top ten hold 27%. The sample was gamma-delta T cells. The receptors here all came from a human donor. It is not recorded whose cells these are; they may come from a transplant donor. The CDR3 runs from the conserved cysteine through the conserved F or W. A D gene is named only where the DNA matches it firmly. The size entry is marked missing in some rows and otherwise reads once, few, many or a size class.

CDR3 protein: CACDTLMREVTDKLIF
CDR3 DNA: TGTGCCTGTGACACTCTTATGAGGGAAGTCACCGATAAACTCATCTTT
D gene: NA
V gene: TRDV2
clone size: NA
J gene: TRDJ1

CDR3 protein: CACDLLGAQYTDKLIF
CDR3 DNA: TGTGCCTGTGATTTACTGGGGGCTCAGTACACCGATAAACTCATCTTT
D gene: TRDD3
V gene: TRDV2
clone size: few
J gene: TRDJ1

CDR3 protein: CACDTVGYHTDKLIF
CDR3 DNA: TGTGCCTGTGACACGGTGGGATACCACACCGATAAACTCATCTTT
D gene: TRDD3
V gene: TRDV2
clone size: NA
J gene: TRDJ1

CDR3 protein: CACDRLGLHNWGGYTDKLIF
CDR3 DNA: TGTGCCTGTGACAGATTGGGCCTTCACAACTGGGGGGGTTACACCGATAAACTCATCTTT
D gene: TRDD3
V gene: TRDV2
clone size: large
J gene: TRDJ1

CDR3 protein: CACDFLTGGYTDKLIF
CDR3 DNA: TGTGCCTGTGACTTCCTTACTGGGGGATACACCGATAAACTCATCTTT
D gene: TRDD3
V gene: TRDV2
clone size: NA
J gene: TRDJ1

CDR3 protein: CACDTPAGDWDTRQMFF
CDR3 DNA: TGTGCCTGTGACACTCCTGCCGGGGACTGGGACACCCGACAGATGTTTTTC
D gene: NA
V gene: TRDV2
clone size: hyperexpanded
J gene: TRDJ3

CDR3 protein: CALGEFRRPSPAGGLPLIF
CDR3 DNA: TGTGCTCTTGGGGAATTCCGACGGCCTTCCCCGGCCGGGGGACTACCCCTGATCTTT
D gene: NA
V gene: TRDV1
clone size: medium-sized
J gene: TRDJ4

CDR3 protein: CACDTLAGDSTLKLIF
CDR3 DNA: TGTGCCTGTGACACCTTGGCTGGGGATAGCACCTTAAAACTCATCTTT
D gene: TRDD3
V gene: TRDV2
clone size: NA
J gene: TRDJ1

CDR3 protein: CACDQPPLGDTDKLIF
CDR3 DNA: TGTGCCTGTGACCAACCCCCGCTGGGGGACACCGATAAACTCATCTTT
D gene: TRDD3
V gene: TRDV2
clone size: NA
J gene: TRDJ1

CDR3 protein: CACDTWGIKNDKLIF
CDR3 DNA: TGTGCCTGTGACACCTGGGGGATAAAAAACGATAAACTCATCTTT
D gene: TRDD3
V gene: TRDV2
clone size: NA
J gene: TRDJ1

CDR3 protein: CACDGLGDATYTDKLIF
CDR3 DNA: TGTGCCTGTGACGGTCTGGGGGACGCGACTTACACCGATAAACTCATCTTT
D gene: TRDD3
V gene: TRDV2
clone size: NA
J gene: TRDJ1

CDR3 protein: CACDTLKNTDKLIF
CDR3 DNA: TGTGCCTGTGACACCTTGAAAAACACCGATAAACTCATCTTT
D gene: NA
V gene: TRDV2
clone size: medium-sized
J gene: TRDJ1

CDR3 protein: CASLPSHSLNTDKLIF
CDR3 DNA: TGTGCCTCCCTCCCCTCCCACTCTCTGAACACCGATAAACTCATCTTT
D gene: NA
V gene: TRDV3
clone size: medium-sized
J gene: TRDJ1

CDR3 protein: CALGDALLGDTRYTDKLIF
CDR3 DNA: TGTGCTCTTGGGGACGCACTTCTGGGGGATACGCGCTATACCGATAAACTCATCTTT
D gene: TRDD3
V gene: TRDV1
clone size: large
J gene: TRDJ1

CDR3 protein: CACDTLGGSLSWDTRQMFF
CDR3 DNA: TGTGCCTGTGACACCCTGGGGGGTTCCCTCTCCTGGGACACCCGACAGATGTTTTTC
D gene: TRDD3
V gene: TRDV2
clone size: few
J gene: TRDJ3

CDR3 protein: CACDTLHSVGDSTDKLIF
CDR3 DNA: TGTGCCTGTGACACTCTTCACAGTGTGGGGGATAGCACCGATAAACTCATCTTT
D gene: TRDD3
V gene: TRDV2
clone size: medium-sized
J gene: TRDJ1

CDR3 protein: CACDTVGADYAYTDKLIF
CDR3 DNA: TGTGCCTGTGACACCGTTGGGGCGGATTACGCGTACACCGATAAACTCATCTTT
D gene: NA
V gene: TRDV2
clone size: few
J gene: TRDJ1

CDR3 protein: CALGEPPILLGVYTDKLIF
CDR3 DNA: TGTGCTCTTGGGGAACCTCCTATTTTACTGGGGGTGTACACCGATAAACTCATCTTT
D gene: TRDD3
V gene: TRDV1
clone size: few
J gene: TRDJ1